This is a list of T cell receptor beta chains from one sample in a study of cytomegalovirus exposure and HLA in healthy donors. Profiling relied on immunoSEQ multiplex PCR, and the TCRdb table lists in-frame clones only, not all of them. The sample includes 150,000 to 200,000 clones, approximately 76% of them seen just once. The sequenced material came from PBMCs. These receptor sequences come from a man aged 60 to 75 in good health and CMV-seronegative. The CDR3 runs from the conserved cysteine through the conserved F or W. The D gene is left open where the match is weak. Size is omitted from some rows. Given values are once, few, many or a class for expanded clones.

size	D	V	J	CDR3	DNA
NA	TRBD2	TRBV5-4	TRBJ2-7	CASSLLTGGVSEQYF	TGTGCCAGCAGCTTGCTAACGGGAGGAGTAAGCGAGCAGTACTTC
NA	NA	TRBV7-9	TRBJ1-2	CASSFGGSLGYTF	TGTGCCAGCAGCTTCGGGGGTTCCCTTGGCTACACCTTC
NA	TRBD2	TRBV2	TRBJ2-1	CASSVRGRAPGWEQFF	TGTGCCAGCAGTGTGCGTGGGAGGGCCCCAGGTTGGGAGCAGTTCTTC
NA	NA	TRBV7-2	TRBJ2-2	CASSLAESGELFF	TGTGCCAGCAGCTTAGCGGAGTCCGGGGAGCTGTTTTTT
NA	NA	TRBV4-1	TRBJ1-3	CASSQVGSGNTIYF	TGCGCCAGCAGCCAAGTCGGCTCTGGAAACACCATATATTTT
NA	NA	TRBV12-5	TRBJ1-1	CASGAQGNTEAFF	TGTGCTAGTGGTGCACAGGGTAACACTGAAGCTTTCTTT
NA	TRBD1	TRBV2	TRBJ2-7	CASSEGTLRQGDYEQYF	TGTGCCAGCAGTGAAGGGACTCTACGACAGGGGGACTACGAGCAGTACTTC
NA	NA	TRBV7-3	TRBJ2-7	CASSPGRDEQYF	TGTGCCAGCAGCCCCGGCAGGGACGAGCAGTACTTC
few	TRBD2	TRBV25-1	TRBJ2-1	CASSESASGRNEQFF	TGTGCCAGCAGTGAATCAGCTAGCGGGAGAAATGAGCAGTTCTTC
NA	NA	TRBV27	TRBJ2-5	CASSLYQNQETQYF	TGTGCCAGCAGTTTATATCAGAACCAAGAGACCCAGTACTTC
few	NA	TRBV28	TRBJ2-7	CASTTPSYEQYF	TGTGCCAGCACCACTCCTTCCTACGAGCAGTACTTC
NA	TRBD1	TRBV19	TRBJ2-3	CASSKGWDRVVSTDTQYF	TGTGCCAGTAGTAAGGGTTGGGACAGGGTCGTTAGCACAGATACGCAGTATTTT
NA	NA	TRBV7-2	TRBJ1-6	CASSSRQLSSYNSPLHF	TGTGCCAGCAGCTCCCGACAGCTCTCCTCCTATAATTCACCCCTCCACTTT
NA	NA	TRBV6-5	TRBJ1-6	CASSYESTVGSPLHF	TGTGCCAGCAGTTACGAGAGCACAGTTGGTTCACCCCTCCACTTT
NA	NA	TRBV4-1	TRBJ1-2	CASSQDLISGKLDGYTF	TGCGCCAGCAGCCAAGATCTAATATCAGGTAAATTGGATGGCTACACCTTC